The source of this TCR beta chain is a study of T cells in localized non-small cell lung cancer. Sequencing was performed with immunoSEQ multiplex PCR; in TCRdb, only in-frame clones are kept and a portion is missing. This table has fewer than 12,000 clones, about 70% appearing once. In regard to this clone: Its antigen remains unidentified.

Study conclusions and caveats: One tumor region alone was sequenced, and heterogeneity therefore remains possible. Uninvolved adjacent lung showed peak T cell clonality, exceeding tumor. Paired adjacent lung recovered a median about 61 of the top 100 tumor clones.

Looked up from germline, CDR1 is MRHNA and CDR2 is SNTAGT. This CDR3 is built from 14 residues. With 6 bases removed from V and 2 bases from J, the gap between germline ends came to 14 bases. The rearrangement links TRBV6-4 to TRBJ2-7; D not resolved. Here the sequenced sample was peripheral blood, taken before any cancer treatment. The receptor comes from a male donor older than 55 with stage I lung adenocarcinoma. CDR3: CASRAGLGPYEQYF. In DNA form, the CDR3 reads TGTGCCAGCAGGGCCGGGTTGGGCCCCTACGAGCAGTACTTC.